This TCR beta chain originates from a study of blood T cell repertoires in COVID-19. Libraries were prepared by immunoSEQ multiplex PCR; TCRdb keeps only in-frame clonotypes and omits some of them. The sample lists around 250,000 clones, 75% to 90% seen once, with under 5.5% in the top ten. J was trimmed by 4 bases and V by 1 base; bases with no gene match: 18. Looked up from germline, CDR1 is MGHRA and CDR2 is YSYEKL. The CDR3 runs 19 residues. This clonotype was sampled from a man aged 55 to 70 who had recovered from COVID-19. Source material: peripheral blood. The chain recombines TRBV4-1 with TRBJ2-7; 8 nucleotides align to TRBD2. The CDR3 DNA sequence: TGCGCCAGCAGCCAAGGGCCCTCCTCAAGCGGGAGTTTGAGATACGAGCAGTACTTC. Its protein is CASSQGPSSSGSLRYEQYF.